Described below is a single T cell receptor (beta chain) sequence and its context. Its antigen is currently unknown. At collection, donors were nominally healthy, but unrecorded immune exposures were probable. The data stem from a study of cytomegalovirus exposure and HLA in healthy donors. Overall study: There were 100 million to 120 million unique TCR beta sequences, drawn from 150 million to 200 million T cells, in an earlier analysis.

Researchers ran the PCR with 60 Vbeta and 13 Jbeta primers. Method: immunoSEQ multiplex PCR; TCRdb's copy keeps in-frame clones and lacks some. Of 150,000 to 200,000 clones detected, 81% appear once; the ten largest clones hold about 1.8%. General observations from the study: According to the study, 160 or so TCR beta chains were cytomegalovirus-associated.

CDR1 is MNHNY and CDR2 is SVGAGI in the germline V gene (reference sequence). The CDR3 runs to 13 residues. The ends were cut back, 5 bases at V and 3 bases at J, with 8 bases in the middle. This chain joins TRBV6-6 and TRBJ1-5, with D hard to call. The origin of this receptor is a man between 18 and 35 years old in good health and CMV-seronegative. The sample comprised PBMCs. In DNA form, the CDR3 reads TGTGCCAGCAGTGCTAATCCCAATCAGCCCCAGCATTTT. It specifies CASSANPNQPQHF.